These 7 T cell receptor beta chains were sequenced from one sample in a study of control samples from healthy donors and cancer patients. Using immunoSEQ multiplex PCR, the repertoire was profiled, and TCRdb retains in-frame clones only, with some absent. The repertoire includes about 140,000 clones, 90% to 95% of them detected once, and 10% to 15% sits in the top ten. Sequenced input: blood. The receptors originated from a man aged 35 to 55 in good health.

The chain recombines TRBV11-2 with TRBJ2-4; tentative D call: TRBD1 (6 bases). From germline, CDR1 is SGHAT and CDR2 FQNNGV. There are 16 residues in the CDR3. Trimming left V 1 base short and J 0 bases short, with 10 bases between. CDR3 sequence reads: CASSLGDNLAKNIQYF. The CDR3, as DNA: TGTGCCAGCAGCTTAGGGGACAACTTAGCCAAAAACATTCAGTACTTC. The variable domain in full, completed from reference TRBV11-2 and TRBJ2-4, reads EAGVAQSPRYKIIEKRQSVAFWCNPISGHATLYWYQQILGQGPKLLIQFQNNGVVDDSQLPKDRFSAERLKGVDSTLKIQPAKLEDSAVYLCASSLGDNLAKNIQYFGAGTRLSVL.

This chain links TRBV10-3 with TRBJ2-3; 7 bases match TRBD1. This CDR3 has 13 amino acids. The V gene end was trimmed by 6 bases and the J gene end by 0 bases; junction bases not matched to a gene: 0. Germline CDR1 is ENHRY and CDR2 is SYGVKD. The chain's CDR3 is CAIRDRSTDTQYF. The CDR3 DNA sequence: TGTGCCATCAGGGACAGGAGCACAGATACGCAGTATTTT.

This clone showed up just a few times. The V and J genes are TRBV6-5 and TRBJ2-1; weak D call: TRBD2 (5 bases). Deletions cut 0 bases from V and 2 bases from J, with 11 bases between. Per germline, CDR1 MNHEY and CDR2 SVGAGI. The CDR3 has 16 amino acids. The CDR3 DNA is TGTGCCAGCAGTTACTCTAGGGCTAGCACCTACAATGAGCAGTTCTTC. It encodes CASSYSRASTYNEQFF.

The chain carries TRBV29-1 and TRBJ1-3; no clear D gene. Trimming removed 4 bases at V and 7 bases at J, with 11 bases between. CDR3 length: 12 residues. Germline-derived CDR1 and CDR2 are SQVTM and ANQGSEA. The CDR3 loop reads CSVGSGGNTIYF. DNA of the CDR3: TGCAGCGTTGGCTCAGGAGGCAACACCATATATTTT.

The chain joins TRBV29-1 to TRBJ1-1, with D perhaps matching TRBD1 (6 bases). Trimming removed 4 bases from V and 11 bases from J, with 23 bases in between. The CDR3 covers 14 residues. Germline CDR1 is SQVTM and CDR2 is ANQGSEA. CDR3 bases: TGCAGCGTTGGGATTGGAGCTTGGGGGGCGGGGGCTTTCTTT. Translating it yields CSVGIGAWGAGAFF.

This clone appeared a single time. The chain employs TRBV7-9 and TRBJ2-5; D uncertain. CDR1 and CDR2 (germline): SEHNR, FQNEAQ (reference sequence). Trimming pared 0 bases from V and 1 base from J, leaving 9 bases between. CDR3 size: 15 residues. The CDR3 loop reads CASSLARIIQETQYF. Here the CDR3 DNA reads TGTGCCAGCAGCTTAGCGAGGATAATCCAAGAGACCCAGTACTTC. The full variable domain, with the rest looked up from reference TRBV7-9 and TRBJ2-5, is DTGVSQNPRHKITKRGQNVTFRCDPISEHNRLYWYRQTLGQGPEFLTYFQNEAQLEKSRLLSDRFSAERPKGSFSTLEIQRTEQGDSAMYLCASSLARIIQETQYFGPGTRLLVL.

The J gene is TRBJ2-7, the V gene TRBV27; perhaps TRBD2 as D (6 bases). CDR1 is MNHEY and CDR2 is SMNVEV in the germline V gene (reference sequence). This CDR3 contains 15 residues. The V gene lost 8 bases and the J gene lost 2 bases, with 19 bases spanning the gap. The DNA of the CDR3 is TGTGCCAGCTCCTTACAGGCTAGCGCACCCTACGAGCAGTACTTC. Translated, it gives CASSLQASAPYEQYF.